Here is one TCR beta chain with its context. The entry originates in a study of blood T cell repertoires in COVID-19. At the level of the study: The United States, Italy and Spain were the sources of the acute and convalescent COVID-19 samples. In each case, the material was cDNA or gDNA derived from T cells, B-cell-depleted T cells, or PBMCs.

In the original processing: Estimation of nucleated cell counts was performed using reference gene primer amplification. This table comes from immunoSEQ multiplex PCR, and its TCRdb copy is limited to in-frame clones, with some not included. The DNA was the basis for D and trimming; V, J and clone size are from that table. In the table there are about 110,000 clones, about nine tenths of which are singletons. This CDR3 region has 14 residues. V lost 4 bases to trimming and J lost 6 bases, with 14 bases between them. CDR1 is SGHRS and CDR2 is YFSETQ in the germline V gene. The source of this sequence is a human donor in a cohort sampled during active COVID-19. V is TRBV5-1 and J is TRBJ2-1; tentatively, D is TRBD2 (6 bases). Sequencing input: peripheral blood. The CDR3 sequence is CASSAFGGANEQFF. The CDR3 DNA reads TGCGCCAGCAGCGCGTTCGGGGGAGCCAATGAGCAGTTCTTC.